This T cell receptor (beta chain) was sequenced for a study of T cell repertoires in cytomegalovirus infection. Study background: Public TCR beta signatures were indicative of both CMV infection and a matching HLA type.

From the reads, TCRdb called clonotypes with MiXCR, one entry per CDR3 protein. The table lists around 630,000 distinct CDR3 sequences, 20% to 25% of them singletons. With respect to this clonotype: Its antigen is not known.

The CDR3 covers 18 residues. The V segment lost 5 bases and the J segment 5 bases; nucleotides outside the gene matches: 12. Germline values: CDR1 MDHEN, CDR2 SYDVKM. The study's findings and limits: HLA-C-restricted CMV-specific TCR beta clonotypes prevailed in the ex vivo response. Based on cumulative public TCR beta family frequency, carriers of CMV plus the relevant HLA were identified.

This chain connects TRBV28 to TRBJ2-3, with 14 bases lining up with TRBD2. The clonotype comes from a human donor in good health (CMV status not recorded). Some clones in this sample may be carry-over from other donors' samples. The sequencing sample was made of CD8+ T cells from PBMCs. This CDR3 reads CASSAPTSGGAGLDTQYF. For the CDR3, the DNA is TGTGCCAGCAGTGCCCCGACTAGCGGGGGGGCCGGGTTAGATACGCAGTATTTT. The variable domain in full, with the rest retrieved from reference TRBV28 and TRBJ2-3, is DVKVTQSSRYLVKRTGEKVFLECVQDMDHENMFWYRQDPGLGLRLIYFSYDVKMKEKGDIPEGYSVSREKKERFSLILESASTNQTSMYLCASSAPTSGGAGLDTQYFGPGTRLTVL.